This is a list of T cell receptor beta chains from one sample in a study of blood T cells in healthy people across ages. From the 5' RACE reads, TCRdb called clonotypes with MiXCR, one entry per CDR3 protein. The table lists around 1,000,000 distinct CDR3 sequences, around two fifths of them singletons. Material: blood. The receptors here all came from a man aged 18 to 30 in good health. Both conserved end residues are part of each CDR3. The order of the fields is D gene, J gene, V gene, clone size, CDR3 DNA, CDR3 protein. A D gene is named only where the DNA matches it firmly. The listing skips clone size in some rows; elsewhere it reads once, few, many or a size class.

NA TRBJ2-3 TRBV3-1 few TGTGCCAGCAGCCCCCGACAGGTGACACCAGATACGCAGTATTTT CASSPRQVTPDTQYF
TRBD2 TRBJ2-7 TRBV9 NA TGTGCCAGCAGTGAGCGGACTAGCAATGAGCAGTACTTC CASSERTSNEQYF
NA TRBJ1-1 TRBV7-2 NA TGTGCCAGCAGCCCAATACCGCGAGGGAGGGCTGAAGCTTTCTTT CASSPIPRGRAEAFF
NA TRBJ1-1 TRBV6-2/TRBV6-3 NA TGTGCCAGCACTAACTGGCAGATGAACACTGAAGCTTTCTTT CASTNWQMNTEAFF
TRBD2 TRBJ2-4 TRBV3-1 NA TGTGCCAGCAGCGAGAAGAGCGGGGAAAACATTCAGTACTTC CASSEKSGENIQYF
TRBD1 TRBJ2-1 TRBV24-1 few TGTGCCACCAGTGAGGGGCGGGACAGGGCTGAGGAGCAGTTCTTC CATSEGRDRAEEQFF
NA TRBJ2-3 TRBV4-1 NA TGCGCCAGCACCAAGGAGGGGGGAGCCCTTAGCACAGATACGCAGTATTTT CASTKEGGALSTDTQYF
NA TRBJ2-7 TRBV4-3 many TGCGCCAGCAGCCAAGATCTCGGGAGTGGATCCTACGAGCAGTACTTC CASSQDLGSGSYEQYF
NA TRBJ2-5 TRBV7-9 NA TGTGCCAGCAGCTCCAGATCCCTTCAAGAGACCCAGTACTTC CASSSRSLQETQYF
NA TRBJ1-5 TRBV4-3 NA TGCGCCAGCAGCCAAGATGCCATGAATCAGCCCCAGCATTTT CASSQDAMNQPQHF
TRBD1 TRBJ1-4 TRBV3-1 few TGTGCCAGCAGCCACGGACAGGCTGAAAAACTGTTTTTT CASSHGQAEKLFF